This TCR beta chain originates from a study of blood T cells in healthy people across ages (dated by TCRdb to between 2014 and 2017). For the wider study: In model experiments, roughly one uniquely barcoded TCR beta cDNA molecule per two T cells was captured by template switching. Two additional independent replicas of 1 million unique cDNA reads from the same blood draw were analyzed for two donors (one aged 18 to 30 and one aged 80 or older). The study measured age-related changes in TCR beta repertoire diversity using deep sequencing normalized with unique cDNA molecular identifiers. The donors were split into four age groups: young (average about 16 years), middle-aged (39), aged (roughly 65) and long-lived (82). To avoid experimental bias, donors of different ages were randomly spread across the sequencing lanes. Paper-wide results and their limitations: Compared with the aged group, the long-lived group had more naive CD4+ T cells, fewer expanded clones and increased TCR diversity, suggesting age selection. As age increased, observed TCR beta diversity per million T cells dropped in a roughly linear way, and a significant reduction was already evident by age about 40. There was a strong correlation between observed TCR beta diversity and the percentage of naive T cells measured by flow cytometry. Because donor CMV infection status was unknown, age-related changes in expanded clonotypes were potentially confounded. Conclusive comparison of naive and antigen-experienced compartments was prevented by the profiling of bulk unsorted PBMCs. Estimates of total diversity from one million sequenced T cells were regarded as lower bounds and underestimates.

Library method: 5' RACE. For sequencing, an Illumina HiSeq 2500 was employed. A second PCR of 7 to 11 cycles was performed with a sample-barcoded 5' primer and a J-beta primer mix. A unique molecular identifier was introduced onto each TCR beta cDNA molecule by a template-switch 5' adaptor carrying 12 random nucleotides. Each sample yielded at least 2.5 million CDR3-containing paired-end reads. All of the RNA was converted into first-strand cDNA using the Mint cDNA synthesis kit, with a TRBC-specific oligonucleotide serving as the primer. Following uracil-DNA glycosylase treatment, all cDNA underwent a first 18-cycle PCR with the universal primers M1SS and BC2_uni_R. Concerning the study's data processing: For normalization, 1 million high-quality reads were randomly selected from each sample, with every read carrying a distinct molecular identifier. Instead of being binned into consensus sequences, reads that shared molecular identifiers were thrown out. MiTCR, set to a Q25 quality threshold and the strictest error-elimination algorithm, was used for CDR3 identification, clonotype clustering and error correction. A nonparametric unseen species model with Euler transformation was used to estimate a lower bound on total TCR beta diversity. The public reads were quality trimmed at Q25 with fastp and then assembled into clones with MiXCR by TCRdb, keeping productive beta chains. Here each entry gathers all rows of one CDR3 protein and keeps the most common genes and DNA. In this record, the V and J calls reflect TCRdb's handling and not the investigators' own analysis. The sample data list some 710,000 distinct CDR3 sequences, and 22% of these were observed just once. Of the sample, roughly 22% is held by the ten largest clones.

The CDR3 has 18 amino acids, counting the end cysteine and phenylalanine. The only DNA kept is the CDR3, 54 bases in frame from the first base. From a lookup of the germline V gene, CDR1 and CDR2 are MNHEY and SVGAGI. After removal of 2 bases from V and 3 bases from J, the junction retains 9 bases not matched to a gene. Concerning this clonotype itself: Its cognate antigen has yet to be identified. No much larger clone exists at a distance of one base, and base qualities are not known.

Donors were about 36 systemically healthy Caucasian individuals from Russia aged about 6 to 100 years. Each donor gave ten milliliters of peripheral blood, collected into EDTA-treated Vacutainer tubes. PBMCs were isolated by Ficoll-Paque density-gradient centrifugation, with at least 7 million obtained per sample. Total RNA, at least 5.5 micrograms per sample, was extracted from PBMCs with Trizol reagent. For every donor, flow cytometry on a PBMC aliquot measured the percentage of naive CD45RAhigh/CD27high T cells. The TCR originated in a man between 65 and 85 years old in good health. The material sequenced was blood. This sequence uses TRBV6-5 and TRBJ2-1; the junction holds 11 bases that match TRBD2. The CDR3: CASSYGGLAGGRYNEQFF. The sequenced DNA: TGTGCCAGCAGTTACGGCGGGCTAGCGGGGGGACGCTACAATGAGCAGTTCTTC.